A selection of T cell receptor beta chains follows, all from one sample in a study of blood T cells in healthy people across ages. TCRdb reanalysed the 5' RACE reads using MiXCR and keeps one entry per CDR3 protein. Of 800,000 to 950,000 distinct CDR3 sequences in the sample, 25% to 30% are singletons; the top ten hold roughly 10%. This sample was shared with a second study, whose subject was T cells of mothers and their children.

Sequencing input: blood. The receptor set was obtained from a woman between 35 and 50 years old in good health. The CDR3 runs from the conserved cysteine through the conserved F or W. The D gene is left open where the match is weak. Not all rows give a size; the values are once, few, many and, for expanded clones, a class.

TRBV20-1,NA,TRBJ2-3,NA,CSARIRMRKNPSTDTQCF,TGTAGTGCTAGGATTCGTATGCGGAAAAACCCTAGCACAGATACGCAGTGTTTT
TRBV7-8,NA,TRBJ1-1,TRBD1,CASSPRTGWNTEAFF,TGTGCCAGCAGCCCTAGGACAGGGTGGAACACTGAAGCTTTCTTT
TRBV6-2/TRBV6-3,few,TRBJ2-1,TRBD2,CASSYSGSGGLSSYNEQFF,TGTGCCAGCAGTTATTCAGGAAGCGGGGGGCTTAGCTCCTACAATGAGCAGTTCTTC
TRBV5-6,NA,TRBJ2-2,TRBD2,CASSFSGEVGELFF,TGTGCCAGCAGCTTTAGCGGGGAGGTCGGGGAGCTGTTTTTT
TRBV7-8,NA,TRBJ2-3,NA,CASSLPRRLGNEKLYF,TGTGCCAGCAGCCTACCCCGACGGCTCGGAAATGAAAAACTGTATTTT
TRBV20-1,few,TRBJ1-4,NA,CSASSFAGAVGEKLFF,TGCAGTGCTAGTTCCTTCGCGGGGGCAGTGGGAGAAAAACTGTTTTTT
TRBV20-1,NA,TRBJ1-5,NA,CSARVPTQGNQPQHF,TGCAGTGCTAGAGTTCCGACACAGGGCAATCAGCCCCAGCATTTT
TRBV4-1,NA,TRBJ2-1,NA,CASSQGGHEQFF,TGCGCCAGCAGCCAAGGGGGCCATGAGCAGTTCTTC
TRBV7-9,once,TRBJ2-1,NA,CASSRLWSAKLNNEQFF,TGTGCCAGCAGCCGGCTCTGGTCGGCTAAATTAAACAATGAGCAGTTCTTC
TRBV12-3/TRBV12-4,NA,TRBJ1-1,NA,CASSFTAEAFF,TGTGCCAGCAGTTTTACCGCTGAAGCTTTCTTT
TRBV3-1,NA,TRBJ1-5,TRBD1,CASSRGTGTNQPQHF,TGTGCCAGCAGCCGCGGGACAGGGACTAATCAGCCCCAGCATTTT
TRBV7-2,many,TRBJ2-1,TRBD1,CASSSPGQGAYNEQFF,TGTGCCAGCAGCTCCCCCGGGCAGGGGGCCTACAATGAGCAGTTCTTC
TRBV20-1,many,TRBJ2-5,NA,CSARESPGVGETQYF,TGCAGTGCTAGAGAGTCCCCCGGAGTCGGGGAGACCCAGTACTTC
TRBV5-1,few,TRBJ2-6,TRBD1,CASSLRGGTGGSGANVLTF,TGCGCCAGCAGCCTCCGTGGTGGGACAGGGGGCTCTGGGGCCAACGTCCTGACTTTC
TRBV29-1,few,TRBJ2-3,TRBD2,CSVRLAGTDTQYF,TGCAGCGTTCGACTAGCGGGGACAGATACGCAGTATTTT
TRBV4-3,few,TRBJ2-3,NA,CASSQDYRGVDTQYF,TGCGCCAGCAGCCAAGACTATAGGGGGGTAGATACGCAGTATTTT
TRBV5-6,few,TRBJ2-3,TRBD1,CASSPGTGVADTQYF,TGTGCCAGCAGCCCCGGGACAGGGGTTGCAGATACGCAGTATTTT
TRBV7-2,NA,TRBJ2-7,TRBD2,CASSFQAGGGEAQYF,TGTGCCAGCAGCTTCCAAGCGGGGGGGGGAGAGGCCCAGTACTTC
TRBV12-3/TRBV12-4,NA,TRBJ2-5,NA,CARTWGGETQYF,TGTGCCAGAACTTGGGGCGGAGAGACCCAGTACTTC
TRBV28,NA,TRBJ1-4,TRBD1,CASSHGQGPTNEKLFF,TGTGCCAGCAGTCACGGACAGGGCCCCACTAATGAAAAACTGTTTTTT
TRBV5-1,NA,TRBJ2-7,TRBD1,CASSIRTGSSYEQYF,TGCGCCAGCAGCATACGGACAGGTAGTTCCTACGAGCAGTACTTC
TRBV6-6,NA,TRBJ2-6,NA,CASSYGQQASGANVLTF,TGTGCCAGCAGTTACGGCCAACAGGCCTCTGGGGCCAACGTCCTGACTTTC
TRBV18,NA,TRBJ1-5,NA,CASTPGAGHQPQHF,TGTGCCAGCACACCAGGAGCGGGGCATCAGCCCCAGCATTTT
TRBV6-4,NA,TRBJ2-2,NA,CASSDSGENTGELFF,TGTGCCAGCAGTGACTCGGGGGAGAACACCGGGGAGCTGTTTTTT
TRBV3-1,few,TRBJ2-1,TRBD2,CASSDTSGGYNEQFF,TGTGCCAGCAGCGATACTAGCGGGGGGTACAATGAGCAGTTCTTC
TRBV5-4,NA,TRBJ2-2,TRBD1,CASSLPGQGASRELFF,TGTGCCAGCAGCTTGCCGGGACAGGGGGCCTCCAGGGAGCTGTTTTTT
TRBV7-9,few,TRBJ2-5,NA,CASSPRTGRGETQYF,TGTGCCAGCAGCCCAAGGACAGGGAGGGGTGAGACCCAGTACTTC
TRBV12-3/TRBV12-4,NA,TRBJ1-1,TRBD1,CASSLDRGVTEAFF,TGTGCCAGCAGTCTAGACAGGGGGGTAACTGAAGCTTTCTTT
TRBV5-1,few,TRBJ2-5,TRBD2,CASSFGSGSQETQYF,TGCGCCAGCAGCTTTGGTAGCGGGAGCCAAGAGACCCAGTACTTC
TRBV20-1,NA,TRBJ1-3,TRBD1,CSTVDRASGNTIYF,TGCAGCACCGTGGACAGGGCCTCTGGAAACACCATATATTTT
TRBV7-9,once,TRBJ1-5,TRBD1,CASSLGTALNQPQHF,TGTGCCAGCAGCCTCGGGACAGCGCTCAATCAGCCCCAGCATTTT
TRBV9,NA,TRBJ1-2,NA,CASSPRSGNGYGYTF,TGTGCCAGCAGCCCCCGTTCGGGGAATGGCTATGGCTACACCTTC
TRBV5-1,many,TRBJ2-3,NA,CASSLDGSDTQYF,TGCGCCAGCAGCTTGGATGGTTCCGATACGCAGTATTTT
TRBV5-5,few,TRBJ2-7,NA,CASSLGPLYEQYF,TGTGCCAGCAGCTTGGGACCTCTCTACGAGCAGTACTTC
TRBV6-5,NA,TRBJ1-2,NA,CASSYSSGGRGTRLLEHGYTF,TGTGCCAGCAGTTACTCAAGCGGAGGCCGAGGCACACGATTACTCGAACATGGCTACACCTTC
TRBV5-1,few,TRBJ2-2,NA,CATRGGSVTGELFF,TGCGCCACCAGAGGGGGGAGTGTCACCGGGGAGCTGTTTTTT
TRBV20-1,NA,TRBJ2-7,TRBD1,CSAGLRDRGNEQYF,TGCAGTGCTGGTCTCCGGGACAGGGGCAACGAGCAGTACTTC
TRBV7-9,NA,TRBJ2-1,NA,CASSLGPRSASEQFF,TGTGCCAGCAGCTTAGGACCAAGGAGCGCTTCGGAGCAGTTCTTC
TRBV28,few,TRBJ2-5,TRBD1,CASSLSQDREDQETQYF,TGTGCCAGCAGTTTATCTCAGGACAGGGAGGACCAAGAGACCCAGTACTTC
TRBV7-3,few,TRBJ1-4,TRBD1,CASSLTGGTGEKLFF,TGTGCCAGCAGCCTGACAGGGGGGACCGGTGAAAAACTGTTTTTT
TRBV2,NA,TRBJ1-1,NA,CASSDPGTTEAFF,TGTGCCAGCAGTGACCCAGGGACCACCGAAGCTTTCTTT